This T cell receptor beta chain comes out of a study of T-cell reconstitution after alpha-beta-depleted transplantation in children. This clonotype was seen only a few times. This CDR3 has 14 amino acids. Trimming cost V 6 bases and J 1 base, with 10 bases left between them. Preparation of the TCRbeta library used unique molecular identifiers. TCRdb recomputed calls from the PCR reads with MiXCR, one row per CDR3 protein. The sample lists about 72,000 distinct CDR3 sequences, about 7% occurring once. The source of this sequence is a human donor who donated a stem cell graft to a child with acute lymphoblastic leukemia. Sequencing was performed on PBMCs from the stem cell graft donor, taken from the stem cell graft. The chain uses TRBV23-1 and TRBJ1-5; D ambiguous. TRBV23-1 is designated an ORF whose function remains uncertain. Here the CDR3 DNA reads TGCGCCAGCAGATGTGTCCAGAGCAATCAGCCCCAGCATTTT. Its protein product is CASRCVQSNQPQHF.